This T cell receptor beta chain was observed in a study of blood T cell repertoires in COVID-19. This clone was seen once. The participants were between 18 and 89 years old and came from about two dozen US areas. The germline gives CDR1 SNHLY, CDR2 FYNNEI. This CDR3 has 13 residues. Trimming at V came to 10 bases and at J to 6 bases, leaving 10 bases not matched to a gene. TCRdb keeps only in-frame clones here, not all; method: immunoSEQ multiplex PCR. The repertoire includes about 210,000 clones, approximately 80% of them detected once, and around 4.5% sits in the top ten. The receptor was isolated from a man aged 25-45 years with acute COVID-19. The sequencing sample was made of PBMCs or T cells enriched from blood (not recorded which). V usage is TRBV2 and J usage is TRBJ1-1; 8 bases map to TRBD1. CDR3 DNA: TGTGCCACCCGCTCGACAGGGGTGGCTGAAGCTTTCTTT. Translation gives CATRSTGVAEAFF.